This TCR beta chain appears in the sequencing data of a study of blood T cells in healthy people across ages. Study at large: Capture by template switching was about one barcoded beta molecule per two T cells. Broader study findings: Long-lived donors carried more naive CD4+ cells and greater diversity than aged donors.

This clonotype turned up a few times. The target antigen is unknown. Primed by a sample-barcoded 5' primer and a J-beta primer mix, a second PCR proceeded for 7 to 11 cycles. TCRdb ran MiXCR on the 5' RACE reads and lists one entry per CDR3 protein. There are 700,000 or so distinct CDR3 sequences in the sample; 35% to 50% occur only once, and 30% lies in the top ten. J lost 5 bases, V lost 0 bases, and 12 bases had no gene match. In germline, CDR1 is MNHEY, CDR2 SVGEGT. This CDR3 spans 17 amino acids. The sequence came from a man aged 80 or over in good health. The source material was blood. This chain joins TRBV6-2 or TRBV6-3 and TRBJ2-7; 8 bases line up with TRBD1. The CDR3 nucleotides are TGTGCCAGCAGTTACTCGACCGACAGGGGTTTCGGAGACGAGCAGTACTTC. This sequence encodes CASSYSTDRGFGDEQYF.